This TCR beta chain was observed in a study of CD8 T cells in ankylosing spondylitis. Study-wide results and caveats: Earlier work had already found some motif variants in reactive arthritis synovial fluid and blood. Seemingly characteristic of ankylosing spondylitis blood was a TCR beta motif consisting of about 8 highly homologous variants. Disease-associated clones were CD8+ and fairly uncommon in peripheral blood.

Germline V CDR1 and CDR2: SGDLS, YYNGEE. This CDR3 comprises 16 residues. The ends lost 3 bases at V and 3 bases at J; junction bases unmatched: 5. This clonotype has more than one count but fewer than ten. The antigen remains unidentified. Researchers built TCR beta libraries using quantitative 5'-RACE with molecular barcodes. TCRdb used MiXCR to reprocess the 5' RACE reads, holding one entry per CDR3 protein. This table has 10,000 or so distinct CDR3 sequences, 6% appearing once. The V and J genes are TRBV9 and TRBJ2-7; 14 bases match TRBD2. The material sequenced was blood, either unsorted or a sorted T cell fraction (not recorded which). This TCR came from a female donor with ankylosing spondylitis or in good health (not recorded which). As DNA, the CDR3 is TGTGCCAGCAGCGCCGGGACTAGCGGGGGAATCTACGAGCAGTACTTC. It is translated as CASSAGTSGGIYEQYF. The whole variable domain, remainder taken from reference TRBV9 and TRBJ2-7, is DSGVTQTPKHLITATGQRVTLRCSPRSGDLSVYWYQQSLDQGLQFLIQYYNGEERAKGNILERFSAQQFPDLHSELNLSSLELGDSALYFCASSAGTSGGIYEQYFGPGTRLTVT.